These 15 T cell receptor beta chains were all obtained from the same sample, sequenced in a study of CD8+ T cells in alopecia areata. Reverse transcribed after extraction, RNA yielded cDNA as the sequencing template. Measured with immunoSEQ multiplex PCR; TCRdb has only the in-frame clones, and not every one. The data contain about 290,000 clones, about 62% of them singletons. Treatment of the sample: oral pan-JAK inhibitor, 5-10 mg twice daily. The specimen was CD4+ T cells sorted from blood, collected at week 24, from a patient treated with tofacitinib. All receptors come from a human donor with alopecia areata.

The J gene is TRBJ2-3, the V gene TRBV13; D may be TRBD2 (5 bases). The V gene's germline CDR1 is PRHDT and CDR2 FYEKMQ (reference sequence). V gave up 0 bases and J gave up 2 bases, with 18 bases separating them. CDR3 length: 18 amino acids. Here the CDR3 DNA reads TGTGCCAGCAGCTTAGGCAAGCGGCTCCACCCGTCCACAGATACGCAGTATTTT. It yields the protein CASSLGKRLHPSTDTQYF.

V usage is TRBV10-3 and J usage is TRBJ1-1; no firm D call. Between the trimmed V and J ends, which lost 4 bases and 6 bases, there was a span of 12 bases. The CDR3 sequence is 13 residues long. Germline values: CDR1 ENHRY, CDR2 SYGVKD. This CDR3 reads CAISGVPEAEAFF. As DNA, the CDR3 is TGTGCCATCAGTGGCGTCCCTGAGGCTGAAGCTTTCTTT.

This clone was recorded only once. The germline gene is not matched at one end of the junction; a read error may be the cause. The chain carries TRBV7-7 and TRBJ2-5; tentative D call: TRBD2 (5 bases). The CDR3 is 13 residues long. Germline CDR1 reads SSHAT; CDR2 reads FNYEAQ (reference sequence). This chain's CDR3 is CASSAREIETQYF. The CDR3 coding sequence is TGTGCTAGCAGCGCCCGGGAAATAGAGACCCAGTACTTC. The full variable domain, rest sourced from reference TRBV7-7 and TRBJ2-5, is GAGVSQSPRYKVTKRGQDVTLRCDPISSHATLYWYQQALGQGPEFLTYFNYEAQPDKSGLPSDRFSAERPEGSISTLTIQRTEQRDSAMYRCASSAREIETQYFGPGTRLLVL.

This clone came up a few times. J is TRBJ2-1 and V is TRBV19; no clear D gene. V was shortened by 5 bases and J by 4 bases, with 6 bases between the two germline ends. The CDR3 contains 12 residues. CDR1 is LNHDA and CDR2 is SQIVND in the germline V gene (reference sequence). The CDR3 nucleotides are TGTGCCAGTAGTGTTCAATACAATGAGCAGTTCTTC. Protein product: CASSVQYNEQFF. Filled out from reference TRBV19 and TRBJ2-1, the complete variable domain reads DGGITQSPKYLFRKEGQNVTLSCEQNLNHDAMYWYRQDPGQGLRLIYYSQIVNDFQKGDIAEGYSVSREKKESFPLTVTSAQKNPTAFYLCASSVQYNEQFFGPGTRLTVL.

Here the CDR3 DNA reads TGTGCCAGTAACGGACAGGGATCTAACTATGGCTACACCTTC. It yields the protein CASNGQGSNYGYTF. The J gene is TRBJ1-2, the V gene TRBV19; TRBD1 agrees at 8 bases. V gave up 7 bases and J gave up 0 bases; unmatched junction bases: 4. This CDR3 spans 14 amino acids. CDR1 and CDR2 from the germline V gene are LNHDA and SQIVND (reference sequence).

This clone was picked up one time. This chain uses TRBV7-3 with TRBJ2-3; 10 nucleotides line up with TRBD1. The CDR3 sequence is 14 residues long. Germline lookup yields CDR1 SGHTA and CDR2 FQGTGA. Trimming took 5 bases from V and 4 from J; bases not matched to a gene: 3. In DNA form, the CDR3 reads TGTGCCAGCAGCCCGGGGACAGGGGCAGATACGCAGTATTTT. Its translation is CASSPGTGADTQYF.

This clone was picked up a small number of times. The chain has TRBV28 and TRBJ2-5; D is unresolved. Trimming took 6 bases from V and 7 from J, leaving 9 bases between them. This CDR3 comprises 11 residues. Germline V gene data show CDR1 as MDHEN and CDR2 as SYDVKM. CDR3 loop: CASRDPRTQYF. CDR3 sequence (DNA): TGTGCCAGCAGAGACCCCCGGACCCAGTACTTC.

The J gene is TRBJ1-6, the V gene TRBV5-8, with 7 bases lining up with TRBD1. V lost 4 bases and J lost 0; bases outside the gene matches: 1. The CDR3 sequence is 15 residues long. The germline gives CDR1 SGHTS, CDR2 YDEGEE. Written as DNA, the CDR3 is TGTGCCAGCAGCCGACAGGGCTCCTATAATTCACCCCTCCACTTT. Its translation: CASSRQGSYNSPLHF.

This clone has just a few counts. The chain couples TRBV29-1 to TRBJ2-1; unclear D gene. Germline V CDR1 and CDR2: SQVTM, ANQGSEA. The CDR3 is made up of 15 amino acids. Trimming shortened V by 3 bases and J by 5 bases, and 17 bases separated the two germline ends. CDR3 coding DNA: TGCAGCGTTGACCTTGGGCAGTCGGTGGACAATGAGCAGTTCTTC. Amino acid sequence: CSVDLGQSVDNEQFF.

This clone has more than one count but fewer than ten. The chain employs TRBV27 and TRBJ2-1, with a tentative D call TRBD1 (5 bases). Trimming removed 7 bases from V and 6 bases from J, with 19 bases in between. In germline, CDR1 is MNHEY, CDR2 SMNVEV (reference sequence). The CDR3 is made up of 15 amino acids. The CDR3 reads CASTLLTDPGNEQFF. CDR3 nucleotides: TGTGCCAGCACCCTCCTGACAGACCCCGGCAATGAGCAGTTCTTC.

V usage is TRBV4-1 and J usage is TRBJ2-5; the D is unclear. Trimming removed 4 bases at V and 5 bases at J, with 11 bases between. Germline loops: CDR1 MGHRA, CDR2 YSYEKL. The CDR3 spans 13 residues. CDR3 DNA sequence: TGCGCCAGCAGCCTGCTCCGGGCGGAGACCCAGTACTTC. This encodes CASSLLRAETQYF.

This clone was recorded a few times. The V gene is TRBV15, the J gene TRBJ2-1, with D possibly TRBD1 on 6 matching bases. The CDR3 is made up of 14 amino acids. V was pared by 2 bases and J by 9 bases, with 14 bases between. Germline-derived CDR1 and CDR2 are LNHNV and YYDKDF (reference sequence). For the CDR3, the DNA is TGTGCCACCAGCAGACCCTCTGGGGGCATTGAGCAGTTCTTC. Translated, it gives CATSRPSGGIEQFF.

The J gene is TRBJ1-1, the V gene TRBV7-9; D is possibly TRBD1 (5 bases). Germline values: CDR1 SEHNR, CDR2 FQNEAQ (reference sequence). The CDR3 contains 14 residues. V was pared by 4 bases and J by 8 bases, with 17 bases between. CDR3 bases: TGTGCCAGCAGCTACGACAGTGGGGCCTTCGAAGCTTTCTTT. This codes for CASSYDSGAFEAFF.

CDR3: CASSGVGERQPQHF. The CDR3 nucleotides read TGTGCCAGCAGTGGGGTGGGGGAACGCCAGCCCCAGCATTTT. The chain links TRBV2 to TRBJ1-5; D is possibly TRBD1 (5 bases). The V gene lost 4 bases and the J gene lost 7 bases, with 14 bases spanning the gap. The germline V gene encodes CDR1 SNHLY and CDR2 FYNNEI. This CDR3 region has 14 residues.

This clone was seen more than once but under ten times. The chain combines TRBV2 with TRBJ2-4, with 7 bases aligning to TRBD1. The CDR3 runs 13 residues. Trimming took 7 bases from V and 6 from J; bases not matched to a gene: 6. Germline CDR1 reads SNHLY; CDR2 reads FYNNEI. The CDR3 reads CASTSGQSNIQYF. In DNA form, the CDR3 reads TGTGCCAGCACTTCGGGACAGTCAAACATTCAGTACTTC.